This T cell receptor beta chain was profiled in a study of OX40 agonist ivuxolimab in advanced cancers. Study as a whole: Patients got intravenous ivuxolimab at 0.01 to 10 mg/kg every 2 weeks. Study results and caveats: Partial responders at 0.1-3.0 mg/kg showed near-lowest clonal expansion.

Sequencing used immunoSEQ multiplex PCR; TCRdb keeps in-frame clones, though not all of them. Of 55,000 to 75,000 clones listed, 65% to 85% are singletons. In regard to this clone: Its specificity is not known. The sample has other DNA sequences that encode this CDR3 too.

Germline values: CDR1 SGHAT, CDR2 FQNNGV. The CDR3 is 15 residues long. The V gene end was trimmed by 4 bases and the J gene end by 5 bases; junction bases not matched to a gene: 5. The V and J genes are TRBV11-2 and TRBJ2-3, with TRBD2 identical over 11 bases. The receptor was derived from an adult with an advanced solid tumor such as melanoma, head and neck, liver or kidney cancer. The sequencing here drew on CD4+ or CD8+ T cells sorted from blood, taken in a trial of the OX40 agonist ivuxolimab. The CDR3 DNA reads TGTGCCAGCAGCTCATTAGCGGGGGGGCGAGATACGCAGTATTTT. This codes for CASSSLAGGRDTQYF.